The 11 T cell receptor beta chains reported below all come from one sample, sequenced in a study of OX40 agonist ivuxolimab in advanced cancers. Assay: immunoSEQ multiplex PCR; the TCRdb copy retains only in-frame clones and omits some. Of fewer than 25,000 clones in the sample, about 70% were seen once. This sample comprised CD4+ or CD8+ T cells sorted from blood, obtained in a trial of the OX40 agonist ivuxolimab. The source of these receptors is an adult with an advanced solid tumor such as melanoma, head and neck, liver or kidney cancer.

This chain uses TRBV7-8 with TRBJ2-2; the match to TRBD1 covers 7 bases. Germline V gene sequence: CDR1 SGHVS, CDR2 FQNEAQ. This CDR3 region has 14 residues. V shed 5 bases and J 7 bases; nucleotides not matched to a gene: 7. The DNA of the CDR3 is TGTGCCAGCAGCCGGGGACAGTTGGTCGGGGAGCTGTTTTTT. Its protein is CASSRGQLVGELFF.

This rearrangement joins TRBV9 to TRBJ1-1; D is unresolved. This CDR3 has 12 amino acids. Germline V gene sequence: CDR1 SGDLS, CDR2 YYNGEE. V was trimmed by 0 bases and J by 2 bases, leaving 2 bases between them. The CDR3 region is CASSVANTEAFF. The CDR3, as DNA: TGTGCCAGCAGCGTAGCTAACACTGAAGCTTTCTTT.

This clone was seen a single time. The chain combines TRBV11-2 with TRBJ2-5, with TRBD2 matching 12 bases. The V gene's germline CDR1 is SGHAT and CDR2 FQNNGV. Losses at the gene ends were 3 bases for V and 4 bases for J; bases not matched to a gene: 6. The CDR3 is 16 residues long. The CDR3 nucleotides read TGTGCCAGCAGCTTGTTCCCTAGCGGGGGGGCAGAGACCCAGTACTTC. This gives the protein CASSLFPSGGAETQYF.

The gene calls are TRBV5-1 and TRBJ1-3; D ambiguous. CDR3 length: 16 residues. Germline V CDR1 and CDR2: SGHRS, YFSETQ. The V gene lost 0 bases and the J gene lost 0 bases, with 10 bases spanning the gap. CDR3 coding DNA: TGCGCCAGCAGCTTGGACCTTCTGGACTCTGGAAACACCATATATTTT. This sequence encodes CASSLDLLDSGNTIYF.

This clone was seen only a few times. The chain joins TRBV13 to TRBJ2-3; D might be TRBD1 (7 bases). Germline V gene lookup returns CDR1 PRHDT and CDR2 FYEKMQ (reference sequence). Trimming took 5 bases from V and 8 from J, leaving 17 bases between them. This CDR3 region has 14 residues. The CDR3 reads CASSLDRDGSTQYF. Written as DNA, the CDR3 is TGTGCCAGCAGCCTCGACAGGGACGGGAGTACGCAGTATTTT.

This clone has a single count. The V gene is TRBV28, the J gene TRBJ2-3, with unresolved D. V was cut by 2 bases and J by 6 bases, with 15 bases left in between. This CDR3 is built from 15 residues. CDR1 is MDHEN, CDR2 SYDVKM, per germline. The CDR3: CASSLNAAVQDTQYF. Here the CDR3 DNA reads TGTGCCAGCAGTTTAAATGCGGCCGTCCAGGATACGCAGTATTTT.

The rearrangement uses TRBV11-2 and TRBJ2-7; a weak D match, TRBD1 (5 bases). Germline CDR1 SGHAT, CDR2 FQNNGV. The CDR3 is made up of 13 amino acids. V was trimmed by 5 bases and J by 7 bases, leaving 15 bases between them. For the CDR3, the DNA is TGTGCCAGCAGCGAAGGTTCAGGGTGGGAGCAGTACTTC. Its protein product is CASSEGSGWEQYF.

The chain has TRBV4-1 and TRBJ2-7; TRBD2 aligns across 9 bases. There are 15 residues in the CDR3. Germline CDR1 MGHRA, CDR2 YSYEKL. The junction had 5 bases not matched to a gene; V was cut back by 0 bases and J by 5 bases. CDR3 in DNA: TGCGCCAGCAGCCAAGATAGCGGGAGCTGGGACGAGCAGTACTTC. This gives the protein CASSQDSGSWDEQYF.

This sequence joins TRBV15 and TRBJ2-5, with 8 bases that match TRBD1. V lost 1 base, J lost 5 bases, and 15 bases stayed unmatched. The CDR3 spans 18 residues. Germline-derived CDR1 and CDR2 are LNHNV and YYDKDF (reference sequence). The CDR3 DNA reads TGTGCCACCAGCAGAGTTTGGGCCGGGACAGGTGAAGGGGAGACCCAGTACTTC. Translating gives CATSRVWAGTGEGETQYF.

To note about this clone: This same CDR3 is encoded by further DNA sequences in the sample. This CDR3 is CASSLGRSNEQFF. The CDR3 region has the DNA TGTGCCAGCAGCTTAGGCCGGTCCAATGAGCAGTTCTTC. The chain employs TRBV11-3 and TRBJ2-1; D is ambiguous. The CDR3 consists of 13 residues. Germline-derived CDR1 and CDR2 are SGHNT and YENEEA. Trimming pared 1 base from V and 6 bases from J, leaving 7 bases between.

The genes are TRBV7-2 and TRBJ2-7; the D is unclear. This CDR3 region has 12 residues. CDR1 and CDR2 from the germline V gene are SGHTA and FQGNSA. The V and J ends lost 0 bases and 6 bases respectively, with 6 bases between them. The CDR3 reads CASSLAGAEQYF. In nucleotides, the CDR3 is TGTGCCAGCAGCTTAGCGGGTGCCGAGCAGTACTTC.